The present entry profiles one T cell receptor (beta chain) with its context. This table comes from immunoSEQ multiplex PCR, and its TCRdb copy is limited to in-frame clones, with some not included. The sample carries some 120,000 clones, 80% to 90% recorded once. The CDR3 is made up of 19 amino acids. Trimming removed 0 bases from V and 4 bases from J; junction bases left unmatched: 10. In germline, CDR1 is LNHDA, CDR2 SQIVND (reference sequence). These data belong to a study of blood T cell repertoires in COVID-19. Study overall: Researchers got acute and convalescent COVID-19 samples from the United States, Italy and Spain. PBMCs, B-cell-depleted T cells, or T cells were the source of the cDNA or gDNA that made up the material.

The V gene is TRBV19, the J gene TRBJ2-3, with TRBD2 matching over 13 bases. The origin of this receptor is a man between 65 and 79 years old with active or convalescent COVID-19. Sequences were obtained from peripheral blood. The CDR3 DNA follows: TGTGCCAGTAGTATAGACGAGCATGGGACTAGCGGGGACCCAGATACGCAGTATTTT. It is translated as CASSIDEHGTSGDPDTQYF.